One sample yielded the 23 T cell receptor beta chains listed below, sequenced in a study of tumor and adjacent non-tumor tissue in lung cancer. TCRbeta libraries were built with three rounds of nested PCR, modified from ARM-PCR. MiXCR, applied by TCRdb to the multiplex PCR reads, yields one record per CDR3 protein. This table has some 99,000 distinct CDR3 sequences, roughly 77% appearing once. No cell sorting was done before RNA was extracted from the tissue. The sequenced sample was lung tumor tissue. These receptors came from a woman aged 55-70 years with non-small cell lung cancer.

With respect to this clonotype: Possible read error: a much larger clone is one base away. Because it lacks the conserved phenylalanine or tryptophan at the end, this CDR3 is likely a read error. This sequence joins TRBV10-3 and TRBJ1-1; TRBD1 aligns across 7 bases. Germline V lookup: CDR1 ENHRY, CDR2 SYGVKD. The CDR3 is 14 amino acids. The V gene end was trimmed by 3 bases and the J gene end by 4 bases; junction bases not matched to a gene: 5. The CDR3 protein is CAISEGGKGTEAFI. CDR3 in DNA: TGTGCCATCAGTGAAGGGGGCAAGGGCACTGAAGCTTTCATT.

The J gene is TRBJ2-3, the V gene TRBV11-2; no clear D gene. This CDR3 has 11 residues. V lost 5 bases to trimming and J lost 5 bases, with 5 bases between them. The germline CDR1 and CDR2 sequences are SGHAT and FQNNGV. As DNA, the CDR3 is TGTGCCAGCAGCGCACAAGATACGCAGTATTTT. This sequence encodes CASSAQDTQYF.

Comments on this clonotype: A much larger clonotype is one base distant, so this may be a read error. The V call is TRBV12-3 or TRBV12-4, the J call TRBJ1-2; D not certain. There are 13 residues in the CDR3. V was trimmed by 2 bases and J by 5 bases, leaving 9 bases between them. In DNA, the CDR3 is TGTGCCAGCAGTTTATCCCAGAGATATGGCTACACCTTC. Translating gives CASSLSQRYGYTF.

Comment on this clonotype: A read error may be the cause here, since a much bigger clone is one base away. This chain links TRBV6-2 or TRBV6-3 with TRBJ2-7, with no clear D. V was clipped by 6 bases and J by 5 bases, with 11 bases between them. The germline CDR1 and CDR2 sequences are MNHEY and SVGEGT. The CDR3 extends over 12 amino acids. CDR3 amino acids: CASREAKDEQYF. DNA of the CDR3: TGTGCCAGCAGGGAAGCGAAAGACGAGCAGTACTTC.

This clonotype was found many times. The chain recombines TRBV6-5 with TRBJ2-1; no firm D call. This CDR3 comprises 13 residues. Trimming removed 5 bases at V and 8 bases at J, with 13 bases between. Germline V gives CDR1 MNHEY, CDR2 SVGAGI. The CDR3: CASSDAFGDEQFF. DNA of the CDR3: TGTGCCAGCAGTGACGCCTTCGGAGATGAGCAGTTCTTC.

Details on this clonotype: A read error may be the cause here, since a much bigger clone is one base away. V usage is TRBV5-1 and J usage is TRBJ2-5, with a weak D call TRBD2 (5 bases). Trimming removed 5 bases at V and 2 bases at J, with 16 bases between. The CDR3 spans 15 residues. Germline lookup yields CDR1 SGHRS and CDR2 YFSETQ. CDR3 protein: CASRSSYSGQETQYF. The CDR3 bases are TGCGCCAGCAGGTCCTCTTACAGCGGTCAAGAGACCCAGTACTTC.

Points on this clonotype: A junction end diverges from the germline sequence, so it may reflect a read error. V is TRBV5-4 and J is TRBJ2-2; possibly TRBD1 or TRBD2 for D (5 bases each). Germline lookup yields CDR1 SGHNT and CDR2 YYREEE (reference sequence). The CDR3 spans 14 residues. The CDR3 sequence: CAGSSGQDTGELLF. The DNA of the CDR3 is TGTGCCGGCAGCTCAGGGCAGGACACCGGGGAGCTGCTTTTT. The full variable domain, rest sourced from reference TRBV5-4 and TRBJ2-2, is ETGVTQSPTHLIKTRGQQVTLRCSSQSGHNTVSWYQQALGQGPQFIFQYYREEENGRGNFPPRFSGLQFPNYSSELNVNALELDDSALYLCAGSSGQDTGELLFGEGSRLTVL.

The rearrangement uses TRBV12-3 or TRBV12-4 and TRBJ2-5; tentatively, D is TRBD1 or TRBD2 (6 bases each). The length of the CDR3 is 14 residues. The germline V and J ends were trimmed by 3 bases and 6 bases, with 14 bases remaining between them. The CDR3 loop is CASSLRGVKQTQYF. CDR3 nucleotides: TGTGCCAGCAGTTTGAGGGGGGTCAAACAGACCCAGTACTTC.

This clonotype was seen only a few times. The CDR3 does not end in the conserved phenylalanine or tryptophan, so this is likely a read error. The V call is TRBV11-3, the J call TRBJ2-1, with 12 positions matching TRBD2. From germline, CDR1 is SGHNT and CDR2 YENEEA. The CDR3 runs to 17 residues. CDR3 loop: CVSSLELTSGSHNEQFI. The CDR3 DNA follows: TGTGTCAGTAGCTTAGAGTTGACTAGCGGGAGCCATAATGAGCAGTTCATC.

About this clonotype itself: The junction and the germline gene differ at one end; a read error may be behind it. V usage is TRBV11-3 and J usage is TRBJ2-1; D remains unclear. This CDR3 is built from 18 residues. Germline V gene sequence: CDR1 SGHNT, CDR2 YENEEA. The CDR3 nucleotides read TGTGTCAGCAGTTATACGGACGGAGAGATTGGCTCCTCCAATGAGCAGTTCTTC. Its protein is CVSSYTDGEIGSSNEQFF.

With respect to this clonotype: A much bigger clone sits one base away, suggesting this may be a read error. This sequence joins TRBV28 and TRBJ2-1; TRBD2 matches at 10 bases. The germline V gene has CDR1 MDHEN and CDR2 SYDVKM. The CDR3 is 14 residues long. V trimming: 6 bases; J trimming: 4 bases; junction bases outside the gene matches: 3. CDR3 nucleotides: TGTGCCAGCAGGCTAGCGGGGGAGTACAATGAGCAGTTCTTC. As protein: CASRLAGEYNEQFF.

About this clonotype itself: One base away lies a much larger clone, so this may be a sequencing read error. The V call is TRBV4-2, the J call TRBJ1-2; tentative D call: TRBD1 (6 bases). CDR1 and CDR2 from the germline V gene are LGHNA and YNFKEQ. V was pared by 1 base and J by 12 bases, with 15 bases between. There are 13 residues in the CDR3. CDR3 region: CASSQGDRGGHTF. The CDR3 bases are TGTGCCAGCAGCCAAGGGGATCGTGGGGGCCACACCTTC.

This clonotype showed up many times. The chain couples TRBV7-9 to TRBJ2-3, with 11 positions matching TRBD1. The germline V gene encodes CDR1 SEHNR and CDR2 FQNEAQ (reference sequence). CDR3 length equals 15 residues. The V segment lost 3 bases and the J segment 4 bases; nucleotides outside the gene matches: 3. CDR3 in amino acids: CASSLRTGGPDTQYF. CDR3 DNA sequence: TGTGCCAGCAGCTTGAGGACAGGGGGCCCAGATACGCAGTATTTT.

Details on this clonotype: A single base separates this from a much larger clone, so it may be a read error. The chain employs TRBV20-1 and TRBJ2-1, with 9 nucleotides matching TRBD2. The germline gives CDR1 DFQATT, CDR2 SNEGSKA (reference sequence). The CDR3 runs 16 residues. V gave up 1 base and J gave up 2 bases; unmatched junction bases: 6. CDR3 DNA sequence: TGCAGTGCTAGAGTTTCCCTAGCGGGGACCTACAATGAGCAGTTCTTC. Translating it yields CSARVSLAGTYNEQFF.

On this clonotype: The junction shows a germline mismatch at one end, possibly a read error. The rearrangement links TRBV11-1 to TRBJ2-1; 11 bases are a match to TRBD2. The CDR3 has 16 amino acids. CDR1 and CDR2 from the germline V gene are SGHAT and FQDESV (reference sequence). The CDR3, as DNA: TGTGCCAGCATCCCACCATTAGCGGGAGGGTTCAATGAGCATTTCTTC. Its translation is CASIPPLAGGFNEHFF.

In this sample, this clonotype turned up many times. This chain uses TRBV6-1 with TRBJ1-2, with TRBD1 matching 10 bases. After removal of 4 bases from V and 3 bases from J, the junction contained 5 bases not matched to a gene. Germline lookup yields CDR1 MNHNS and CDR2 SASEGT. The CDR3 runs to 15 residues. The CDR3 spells CASSGGTGDYYGYTF. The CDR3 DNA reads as TGTGCCAGCAGTGGCGGGACAGGGGACTACTATGGCTACACCTTC.

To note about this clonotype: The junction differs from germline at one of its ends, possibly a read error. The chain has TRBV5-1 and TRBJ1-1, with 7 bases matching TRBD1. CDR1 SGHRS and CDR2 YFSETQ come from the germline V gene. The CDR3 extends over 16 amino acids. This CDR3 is CTSSATGRVWWTEAFF. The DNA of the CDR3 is TGCACCAGCAGCGCGACAGGGAGGGTATGGTGGACTGAAGCTTTCTTT. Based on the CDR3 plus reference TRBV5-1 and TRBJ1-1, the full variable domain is KAGVTQTPRYLIKTRGQQVTLSCSPISGHRSVSWYQQTPGQGLQFLFEYFSETQRNKGNFPGRFSGRQFSNSRSEMNVSTLELGDSALYLCTSSATGRVWWTEAFFGQGTRLTVV.

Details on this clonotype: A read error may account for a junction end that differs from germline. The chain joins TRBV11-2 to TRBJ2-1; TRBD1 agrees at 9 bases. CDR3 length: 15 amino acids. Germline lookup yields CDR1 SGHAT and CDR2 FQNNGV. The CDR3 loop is CANSLMGQGINEQFF. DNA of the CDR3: TGTGCCAACAGCTTAATGGGACAGGGCATAAATGAGCAGTTCTTC.

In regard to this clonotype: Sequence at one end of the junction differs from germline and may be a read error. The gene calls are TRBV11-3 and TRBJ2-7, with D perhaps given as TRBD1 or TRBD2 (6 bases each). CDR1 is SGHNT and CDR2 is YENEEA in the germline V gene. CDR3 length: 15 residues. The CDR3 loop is CASSLRQGTSYEQHF. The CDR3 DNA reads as TGTGCTAGCAGCTTGCGGCAGGGGACTTCTTATGAGCAGCACTTC.

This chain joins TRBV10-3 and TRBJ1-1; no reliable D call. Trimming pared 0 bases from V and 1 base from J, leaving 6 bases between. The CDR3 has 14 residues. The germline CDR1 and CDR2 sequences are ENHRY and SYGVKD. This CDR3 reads CAISESGENTEAFF. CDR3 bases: TGTGCCATCAGTGAGTCTGGGGAGAACACTGAAGCTTTCTTT.

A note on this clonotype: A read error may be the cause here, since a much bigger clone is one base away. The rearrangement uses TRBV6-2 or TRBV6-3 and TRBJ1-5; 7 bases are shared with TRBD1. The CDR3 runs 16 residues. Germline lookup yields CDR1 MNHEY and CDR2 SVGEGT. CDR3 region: CGSLDRVGQGNQPQHF. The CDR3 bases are TGTGGCTCCCTCGACAGGGTGGGGCAGGGCAATCAGCCCCAGCATTTT.

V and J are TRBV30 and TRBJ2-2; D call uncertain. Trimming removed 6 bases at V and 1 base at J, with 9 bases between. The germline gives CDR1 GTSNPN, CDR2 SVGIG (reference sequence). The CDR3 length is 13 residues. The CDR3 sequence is CACFWGNTGELFF. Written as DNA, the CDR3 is TGTGCCTGTTTTTGGGGGAACACCGGGGAGCTGTTTTTT.

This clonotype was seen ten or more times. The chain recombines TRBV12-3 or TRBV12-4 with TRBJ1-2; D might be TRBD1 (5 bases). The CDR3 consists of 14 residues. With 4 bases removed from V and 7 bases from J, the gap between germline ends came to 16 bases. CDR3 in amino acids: CASSWGRERVGYTF. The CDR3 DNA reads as TGTGCCAGCAGTTGGGGCAGGGAACGAGTTGGCTACACCTTC.